This T cell receptor (beta chain) was documented in a study of naive and memory T cell subsets. The SP2 primer and nested alpha and beta constant region primers amplified ligated cDNA in four rounds. Alpha and beta constant region primers primed reverse transcription for blood and skin samples. MiXCR, applied by TCRdb to the 5' RACE reads, yields one record per CDR3 protein. The sample carries about 62,000 distinct CDR3 sequences, around 8% recorded once. The CDR3 spans 14 residues. Germline V gene lookup returns CDR1 SQVTM and CDR2 ANQGSEA. Losses at the gene ends were 5 bases for V and 5 bases for J; bases not matched to a gene: 8. The library had UMIs added by 3' ligation of an oligonucleotide to TCR cDNA. Whole-blood samples were more than 2 ml of peripheral blood from healthy adult volunteers. Input was roughly 1 to 1000 ng of DNase-treated total RNA without cell sorting.

The rearrangement links TRBV29-1 to TRBJ2-3; 9 nucleotides line up with TRBD2. The origin of this receptor is a female donor in good health. The CDR3 spells CSVTSGGPGDTQYF. CDR3 bases: TGCAGCGTTACAAGCGGGGGGCCAGGAGATACGCAGTATTTT.